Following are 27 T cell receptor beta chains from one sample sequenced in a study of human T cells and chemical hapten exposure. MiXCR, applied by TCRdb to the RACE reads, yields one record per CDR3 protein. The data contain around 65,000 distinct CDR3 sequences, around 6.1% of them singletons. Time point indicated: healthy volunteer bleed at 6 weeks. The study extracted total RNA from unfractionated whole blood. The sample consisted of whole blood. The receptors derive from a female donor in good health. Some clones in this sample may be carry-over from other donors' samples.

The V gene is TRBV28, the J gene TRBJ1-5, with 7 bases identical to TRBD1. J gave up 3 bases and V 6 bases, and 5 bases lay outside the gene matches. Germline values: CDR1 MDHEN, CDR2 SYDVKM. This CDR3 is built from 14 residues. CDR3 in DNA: TGTGCCAGCAGCTTAGGACAGGTCAATCAGCCCCAGCATTTT. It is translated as CASSLGQVNQPQHF.

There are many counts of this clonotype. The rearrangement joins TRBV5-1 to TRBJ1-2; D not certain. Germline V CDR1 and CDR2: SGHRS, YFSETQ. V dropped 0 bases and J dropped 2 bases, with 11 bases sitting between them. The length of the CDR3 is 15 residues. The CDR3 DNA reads TGCGCCAGCAGCTTGGATTGGGGTAGGAACTATGGCTACACCTTC. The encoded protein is CASSLDWGRNYGYTF. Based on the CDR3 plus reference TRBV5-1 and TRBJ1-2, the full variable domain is KAGVTQTPRYLIKTRGQQVTLSCSPISGHRSVSWYQQTPGQGLQFLFEYFSETQRNKGNFPGRFSGRQFSNSRSEMNVSTLELGDSALYLCASSLDWGRNYGYTFGSGTRLTVV.

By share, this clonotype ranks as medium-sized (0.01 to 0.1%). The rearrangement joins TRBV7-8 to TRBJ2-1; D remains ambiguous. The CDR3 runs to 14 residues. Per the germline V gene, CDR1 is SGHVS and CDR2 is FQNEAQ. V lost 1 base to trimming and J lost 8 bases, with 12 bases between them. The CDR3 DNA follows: TGTGCCAGCAGCTTAGGAGCCCCCCGGGATGAGCAGTTCTTC. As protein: CASSLGAPRDEQFF.

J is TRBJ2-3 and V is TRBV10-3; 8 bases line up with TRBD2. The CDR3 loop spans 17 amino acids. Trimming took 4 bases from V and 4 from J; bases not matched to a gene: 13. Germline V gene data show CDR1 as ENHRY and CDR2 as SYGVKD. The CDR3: CAISGEPLAGSADTQYF. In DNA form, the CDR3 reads TGTGCCATCAGTGGTGAGCCGTTAGCGGGAAGTGCAGATACGCAGTATTTT.

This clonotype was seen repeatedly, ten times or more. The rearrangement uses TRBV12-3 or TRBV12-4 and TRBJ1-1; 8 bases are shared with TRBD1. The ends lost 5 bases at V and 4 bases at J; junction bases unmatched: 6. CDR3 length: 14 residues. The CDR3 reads CASSPGQAGTEAFF. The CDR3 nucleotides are TGTGCCAGCAGTCCGGGACAGGCCGGCACTGAAGCTTTCTTT.

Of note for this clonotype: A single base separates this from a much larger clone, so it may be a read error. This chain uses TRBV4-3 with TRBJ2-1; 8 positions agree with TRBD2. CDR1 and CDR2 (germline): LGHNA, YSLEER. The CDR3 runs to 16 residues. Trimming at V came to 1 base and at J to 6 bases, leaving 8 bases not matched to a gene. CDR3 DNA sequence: TGCGCCAGCAGCCAAGTCGGCGGGAGGAGCTGCAATGAGCAGTTCTTC. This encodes CASSQVGGRSCNEQFF.

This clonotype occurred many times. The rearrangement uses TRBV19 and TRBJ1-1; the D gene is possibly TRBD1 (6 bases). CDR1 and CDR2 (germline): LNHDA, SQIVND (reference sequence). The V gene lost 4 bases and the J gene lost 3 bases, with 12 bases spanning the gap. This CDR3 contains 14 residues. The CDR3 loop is CASSRWAGDTEAFF. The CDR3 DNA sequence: TGTGCCAGTAGTAGGTGGGCAGGGGACACTGAAGCTTTCTTT.

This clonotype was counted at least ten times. DNA for the CDR3: TGTGCCAGCAGCTTGACAGGCCACAAGTACAATCAGCCCCAGCATTTT. Residues: CASSLTGHKYNQPQHF. V usage is TRBV5-6 and J usage is TRBJ1-5, with a tentative D call TRBD1 (5 bases). Germline-derived CDR1 and CDR2 are SGHDT and YYEEEE. The CDR3 extends over 16 amino acids. The germline V and J ends were trimmed by 1 base and 3 bases, with 14 bases remaining between them. The variable domain in full, with the rest retrieved from reference TRBV5-6 and TRBJ1-5, is DAGVTQSPTHLIKTRGQQVTLRCSPKSGHDTVSWYQQALGQGPQFIFQYYEEEERQRGNFPDRFSGHQFPNYSSELNVNALLLGDSALYLCASSLTGHKYNQPQHFGDGTRLSIL.

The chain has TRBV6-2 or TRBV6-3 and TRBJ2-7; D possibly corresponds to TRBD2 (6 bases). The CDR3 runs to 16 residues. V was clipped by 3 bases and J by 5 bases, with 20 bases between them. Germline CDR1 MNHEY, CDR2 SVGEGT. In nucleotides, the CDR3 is TGTGCCAGCAGTTATCTGGGTCGGAGGGGATACCACGAGCAGTACTTC. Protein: CASSYLGRRGYHEQYF.

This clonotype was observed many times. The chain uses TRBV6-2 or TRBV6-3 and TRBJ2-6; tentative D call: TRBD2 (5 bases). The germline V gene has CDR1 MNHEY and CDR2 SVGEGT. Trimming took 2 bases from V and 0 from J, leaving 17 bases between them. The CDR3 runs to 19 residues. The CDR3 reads CASSYRLRDPRSGANVLTF. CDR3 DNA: TGTGCCAGCAGTTACCGATTGAGGGATCCCCGCTCTGGGGCCAACGTCCTGACTTTC.

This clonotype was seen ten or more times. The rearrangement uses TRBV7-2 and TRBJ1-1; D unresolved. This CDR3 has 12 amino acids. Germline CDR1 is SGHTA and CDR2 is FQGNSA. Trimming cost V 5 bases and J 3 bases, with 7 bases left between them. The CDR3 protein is CASSLGYTEAFF. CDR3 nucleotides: TGTGCCAGCAGCCTAGGATACACTGAAGCTTTCTTT.

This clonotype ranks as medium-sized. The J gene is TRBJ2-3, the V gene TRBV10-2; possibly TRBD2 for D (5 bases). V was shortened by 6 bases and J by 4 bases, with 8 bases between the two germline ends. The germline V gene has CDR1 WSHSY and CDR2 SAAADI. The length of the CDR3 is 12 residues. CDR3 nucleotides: TGCGCCAGCAGCCTACTAGCAGATACGCAGTATTTT. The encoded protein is CASSLLADTQYF.

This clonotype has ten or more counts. The CDR3 is CASSDSRGANVLTF. Written as DNA, the CDR3 is TGTGCCAGCAGTGACTCGAGAGGGGCCAACGTCCTGACTTTC. The V call is TRBV6-4, the J call TRBJ2-6; D is ambiguous. This CDR3 spans 14 amino acids. CDR1 MRHNA and CDR2 SNTAGT come from the germline V gene. Trimming took 0 bases from V and 4 from J, leaving 4 bases between them.

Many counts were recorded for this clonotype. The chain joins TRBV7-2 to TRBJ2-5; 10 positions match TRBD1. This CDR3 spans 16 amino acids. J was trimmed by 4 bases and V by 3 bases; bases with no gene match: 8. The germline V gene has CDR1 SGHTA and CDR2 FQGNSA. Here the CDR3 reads CASSFRQGALVETQYF. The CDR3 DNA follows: TGTGCCAGCAGCTTCAGACAGGGGGCTCTCGTAGAGACCCAGTACTTC.

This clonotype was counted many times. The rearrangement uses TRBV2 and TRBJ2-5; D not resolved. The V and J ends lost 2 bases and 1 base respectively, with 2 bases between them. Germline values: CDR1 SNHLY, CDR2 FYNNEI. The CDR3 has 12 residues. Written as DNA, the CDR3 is TGTGCCAGCAGTGAATTCCAAGAGACCCAGTACTTC. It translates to CASSEFQETQYF.

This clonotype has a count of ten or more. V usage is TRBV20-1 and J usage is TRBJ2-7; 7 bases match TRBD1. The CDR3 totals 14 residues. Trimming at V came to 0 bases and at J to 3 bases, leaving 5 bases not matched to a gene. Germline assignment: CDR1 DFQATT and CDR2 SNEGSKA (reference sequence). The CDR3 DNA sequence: TGCAGTGCTAGAGATACGTCAGGGGGCTACGAGCAGTACTTC. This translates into CSARDTSGGYEQYF.

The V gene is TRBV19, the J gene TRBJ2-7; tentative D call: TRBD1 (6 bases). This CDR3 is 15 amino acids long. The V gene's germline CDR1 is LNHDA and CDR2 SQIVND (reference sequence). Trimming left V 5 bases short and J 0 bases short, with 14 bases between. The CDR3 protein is CASSVFSGVSYEQYF. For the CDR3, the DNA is TGTGCCAGTAGTGTATTTTCAGGGGTCTCCTACGAGCAGTACTTC.

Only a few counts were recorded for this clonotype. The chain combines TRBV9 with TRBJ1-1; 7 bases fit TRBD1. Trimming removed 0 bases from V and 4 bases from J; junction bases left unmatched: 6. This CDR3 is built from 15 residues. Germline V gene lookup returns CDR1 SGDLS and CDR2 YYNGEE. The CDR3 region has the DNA TGTGCCAGCAGCGTAGAACAGGGGATGATCACTGAAGCTTTCTTT. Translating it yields CASSVEQGMITEAFF. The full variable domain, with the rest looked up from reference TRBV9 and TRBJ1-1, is DSGVTQTPKHLITATGQRVTLRCSPRSGDLSVYWYQQSLDQGLQFLIQYYNGEERAKGNILERFSAQQFPDLHSELNLSSLELGDSALYFCASSVEQGMITEAFFGQGTRLTVV.

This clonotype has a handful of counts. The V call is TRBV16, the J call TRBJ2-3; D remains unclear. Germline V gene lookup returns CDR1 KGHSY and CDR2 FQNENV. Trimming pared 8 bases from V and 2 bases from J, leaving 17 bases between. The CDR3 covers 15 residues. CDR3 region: CASGSRDLLTDTQYF. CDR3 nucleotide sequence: TGTGCCAGCGGCTCGAGAGACCTACTCACAGATACGCAGTATTTT.

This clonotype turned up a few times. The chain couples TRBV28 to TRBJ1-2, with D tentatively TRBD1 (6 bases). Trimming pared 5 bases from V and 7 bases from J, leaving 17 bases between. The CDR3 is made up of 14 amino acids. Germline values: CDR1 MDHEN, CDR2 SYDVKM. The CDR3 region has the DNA TGTGCCAGCAGTCCCAGGGGCAGGGTGACTGGCTACACCTTC. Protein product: CASSPRGRVTGYTF.

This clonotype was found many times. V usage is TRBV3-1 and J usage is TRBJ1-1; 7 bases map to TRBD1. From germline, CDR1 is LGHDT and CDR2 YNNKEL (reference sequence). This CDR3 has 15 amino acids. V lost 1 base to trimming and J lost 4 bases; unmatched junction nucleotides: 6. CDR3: CASSQGQGRGTEAFF. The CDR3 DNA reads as TGTGCCAGCAGCCAAGGACAGGGTAGGGGCACTGAAGCTTTCTTT.

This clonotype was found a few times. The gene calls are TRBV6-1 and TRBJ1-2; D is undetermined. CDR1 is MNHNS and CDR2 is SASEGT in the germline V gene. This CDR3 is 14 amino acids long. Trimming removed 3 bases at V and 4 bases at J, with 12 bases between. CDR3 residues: CASSESGVLYGYTF. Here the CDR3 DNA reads TGTGCCAGCAGTGAGTCTGGGGTCCTCTATGGCTACACCTTC.

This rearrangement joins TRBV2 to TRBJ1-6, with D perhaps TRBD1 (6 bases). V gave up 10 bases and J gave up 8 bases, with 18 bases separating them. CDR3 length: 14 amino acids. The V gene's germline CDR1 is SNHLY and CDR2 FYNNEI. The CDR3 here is CATQEGEVHSPLHF. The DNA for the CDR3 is TGTGCCACCCAAGAGGGGGAAGTCCATTCACCCCTCCACTTT.

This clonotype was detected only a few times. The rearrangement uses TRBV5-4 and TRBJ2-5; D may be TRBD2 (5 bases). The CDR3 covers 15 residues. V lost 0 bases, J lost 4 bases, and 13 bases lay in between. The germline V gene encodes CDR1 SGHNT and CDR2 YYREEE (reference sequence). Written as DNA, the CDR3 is TGTGCCAGCAGCTTGGTTGGGCAACGGGGAGAGACCCAGTACTTC. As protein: CASSLVGQRGETQYF.

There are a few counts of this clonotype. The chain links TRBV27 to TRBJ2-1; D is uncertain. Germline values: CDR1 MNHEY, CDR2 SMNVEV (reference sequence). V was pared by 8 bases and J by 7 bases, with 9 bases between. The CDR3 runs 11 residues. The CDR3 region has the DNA TGTGCCAGCGGAGTCGAGAATGAGCAGTTCTTC. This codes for CASGVENEQFF.

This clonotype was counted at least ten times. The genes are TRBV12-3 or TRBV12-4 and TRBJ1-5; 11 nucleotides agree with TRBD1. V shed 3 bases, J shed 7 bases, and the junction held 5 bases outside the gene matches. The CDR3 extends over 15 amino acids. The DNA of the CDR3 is TGTGCCAGCAGTTTTGTGGACAGGGGGCTCCAGCCCCAGCATTTT. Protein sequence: CASSFVDRGLQPQHF.

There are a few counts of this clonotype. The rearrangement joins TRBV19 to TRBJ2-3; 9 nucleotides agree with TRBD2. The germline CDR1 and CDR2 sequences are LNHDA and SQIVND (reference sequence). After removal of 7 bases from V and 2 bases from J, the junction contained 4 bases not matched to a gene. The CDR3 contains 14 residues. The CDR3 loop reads CASNGGRATDTQYF. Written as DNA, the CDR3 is TGTGCCAGTAATGGCGGGAGGGCCACAGATACGCAGTATTTT.